Below are 17 T cell receptor beta chains sequenced from a single sample in a study of spatial heterogeneity in lung cancer. Each CDR3 protein is one row after TCRdb ran MiXCR on the 5' RACE reads. In the table there are about 38,000 distinct CDR3 sequences, 7.5% of which are singletons. The time point is: sample taken at primary tumor resection. The input for sequencing was PBMCs, taken at surgery. Every receptor here comes from a male donor with early-stage non-small cell lung cancer.

Ten or more counts support this clonotype. The chain recombines TRBV9 with TRBJ2-7; D gene unclear. CDR1 and CDR2 (germline): SGDLS, YYNGEE. V gave up 2 bases and J gave up 3 bases, with 12 bases separating them. The CDR3 covers 14 residues. The DNA for the CDR3 is TGTGCCAGCAGCGTCGACGGCTTGGTCTACGAGCAGTACTTC. Its protein is CASSVDGLVYEQYF.

In this sample, this clonotype turned up many times. The chain combines TRBV20-1 with TRBJ1-5, with 9 positions matching TRBD1. Germline-derived CDR1 and CDR2 are DFQATT and SNEGSKA (reference sequence). The CDR3 spans 15 residues. Trimming removed 5 bases from V and 5 bases from J; junction bases left unmatched: 10. The CDR3 coding sequence is TGCAGTGCTGAGGGACAGGGAAAAATTGATCAGCCCCAGCATTTT. Translating it yields CSAEGQGKIDQPQHF.

This clonotype was counted a few times. The chain couples TRBV12-3 or TRBV12-4 to TRBJ1-2; D may be TRBD1 (5 bases). V shed 5 bases and J shed 4 bases, with 11 bases lying between them. The CDR3 spans 13 residues. The CDR3 spells CASSPGMSYGYTF. The CDR3 DNA sequence: TGTGCCAGCAGTCCAGGGATGAGCTATGGCTACACCTTC.

Many counts were recorded for this clonotype. V is TRBV12-3 or TRBV12-4 and J is TRBJ1-2; D is unresolved. The CDR3 has 14 residues. Trimming removed 6 bases from V and 0 bases from J, with 11 bases in between. The CDR3 DNA follows: TGTGCCAGCAGCCCTTTTTCGACTAACTATGGCTACACCTTC. Its protein is CASSPFSTNYGYTF.

This clonotype was detected ten times or more. The CDR3 DNA reads as TGTGCCAGCAGTTTTTCAGGACTAGCGGGGGCCTCGGGGACCCAGTACTTC. Encoded protein: CASSFSGLAGASGTQYF. V gene TRBV12-3 or TRBV12-4 combines with J gene TRBJ2-5; 13 nucleotides line up with TRBD2. J was trimmed by 7 bases and V by 3 bases; bases with no gene match: 11. The CDR3 extends over 17 amino acids.

The chain recombines TRBV7-2 with TRBJ1-2; D gene unclear. Trimming pared 1 base from V and 2 bases from J, leaving 8 bases between. In germline, CDR1 is SGHTA, CDR2 FQGNSA. The CDR3 length is 14 residues. The CDR3 reads CASSLGMRNYGYTF. The CDR3 DNA follows: TGTGCCAGCAGCTTAGGAATGCGAAACTATGGCTACACCTTC. Complete variable domain (other parts from reference TRBV7-2 and TRBJ1-2): GAGVSQSPSNKVTEKGKDVELRCDPISGHTALYWYRQSLGQGLEFLIYFQGNSAPDKSGLPSDRFSAERTGGSVSTLTIQRTQQEDSAVYLCASSLGMRNYGYTFGSGTRLTVV.

This clonotype was observed many times. The gene calls are TRBV28 and TRBJ1-4; no clear D gene. Germline V gene sequence: CDR1 MDHEN, CDR2 SYDVKM. The CDR3 is 13 residues long. Trimming removed 3 bases from V and 8 bases from J, with 10 bases in between. Here the CDR3 DNA reads TGTGCCAGCAGTTTGGGGATGGAAGAAAAACTGTTTTTT. It specifies CASSLGMEEKLFF.

This chain uses TRBV6-1 with TRBJ2-1, with D possibly TRBD2 on 5 matching bases. CDR3 length: 11 amino acids. Trimming took off 6 bases at V and 8 bases at J, with 8 bases between the two ends. Germline values: CDR1 MNHNS, CDR2 SASEGT. The CDR3 loop is CASRRADEQFF. The CDR3 bases are TGTGCCAGCAGGAGGGCGGATGAGCAGTTCTTC.

V gene TRBV20-1 combines with J gene TRBJ1-1; D ambiguous. Trimming cost V 4 bases and J 1 base, with 4 bases left between them. CDR3 length: 11 residues. Germline V gene lookup returns CDR1 DFQATT and CDR2 SNEGSKA (reference sequence). The CDR3 region has the DNA TGCAGTGCTATGGCGAACACTGAAGCTTTCTTT. This translates into CSAMANTEAFF.

This clonotype has at least ten counts. This sequence joins TRBV5-5 and TRBJ2-1, with a weak D call TRBD1 (6 bases). The V gene lost 0 bases and the J gene lost 1 base, with 11 bases spanning the gap. Germline V gene lookup returns CDR1 SGHKS and CDR2 YYEKEE (reference sequence). This CDR3 region has 16 residues. Written as DNA, the CDR3 is TGTGCCAGCAGCTTGGCGGTGGGGGCATCCTACAATGAGCAGTTCTTC. Its protein product is CASSLAVGASYNEQFF.

In its sample, this clonotype ranks as large. The CDR3 nucleotides read TGTGCCAGCAGCCGATTAGGGTCCGCGAACACCGGGGAGCTGTTTTTT. Residues: CASSRLGSANTGELFF. The chain carries TRBV3-1 and TRBJ2-2; D gene unclear. The ends were cut back, 4 bases at V and 0 bases at J, with 12 bases in the middle. Germline V gene lookup returns CDR1 LGHDT and CDR2 YNNKEL (reference sequence). This CDR3 region has 16 residues.

This clonotype was picked up many times. The chain combines TRBV7-8 with TRBJ1-1, with D maybe TRBD1 (5 bases). Germline assignment: CDR1 SGHVS and CDR2 FQNEAQ. CDR3 length equals 15 residues. Trimming stripped 3 bases from V and 3 bases from J, with 14 bases between. In nucleotides, the CDR3 is TGTGCCAGCAGCTTTAGGCAGGGAGGGGACACTGAAGCTTTCTTT. Amino acids: CASSFRQGGDTEAFF.

In its sample, this clonotype was seen many times. This chain connects TRBV28 to TRBJ2-5; perhaps D is TRBD1 or TRBD2 (5 bases each). Germline CDR1 is MDHEN and CDR2 is SYDVKM. V was shortened by 2 bases and J by 5 bases, with 15 bases between the two germline ends. This CDR3 has 15 residues. CDR3 residues: CASSLNLGEGETQYF. CDR3 coding DNA: TGTGCCAGCAGTTTAAATTTGGGGGAAGGCGAGACCCAGTACTTC.

This clonotype showed up many times. The junction differs from germline at one of its ends, possibly a read error. The gene calls are TRBV7-9 and TRBJ2-2; no definite D call. Germline V gene sequence: CDR1 SEHNR, CDR2 FQNEAQ (reference sequence). The CDR3 is 12 residues long. This CDR3 is CASSLGPGELFF. CDR3 sequence (DNA): TGTGCCAGCAGTTTAGGTCCCGGGGAGCTGTTTTTT.

This clonotype was counted a few times. The chain employs TRBV9 and TRBJ1-6; D may be TRBD1 (5 bases). V gave up 2 bases and J gave up 10 bases, with 13 bases separating them. The CDR3 extends over 14 amino acids. CDR1 is SGDLS and CDR2 is YYNGEE in the germline V gene. CDR3 coding DNA: TGTGCCAGCAGCGTTGGAGGGGATGGGTCACCCCTCCACTTT. It is translated as CASSVGGDGSPLHF. Drawing the rest from reference TRBV9 and TRBJ1-6, the complete variable domain is DSGVTQTPKHLITATGQRVTLRCSPRSGDLSVYWYQQSLDQGLQFLIQYYNGEERAKGNILERFSAQQFPDLHSELNLSSLELGDSALYFCASSVGGDGSPLHFGNGTRLTVT.

This clonotype was counted a few times. In DNA, the CDR3 is TGTGCCAGCAGTCTGGACAGCTACAATCAGCCCCAGCATTTT. Its protein is CASSLDSYNQPQHF. The J gene is TRBJ1-5, the V gene TRBV6-2 or TRBV6-3; a weak D match, TRBD1 (6 bases). CDR1 is MNHEY and CDR2 is SVGEGT in the germline V gene. This CDR3 has 14 residues. Between the trimmed V and J ends, which lost 5 bases and 3 bases, there was a span of 11 bases.

In its sample, this clonotype was seen once. A much larger clone differs from this one at a single base, so this may be a read error. The chain combines TRBV6-5 with TRBJ1-1; D unresolved. The CDR3 sequence is 17 residues long. From germline, CDR1 is MNHEY and CDR2 SVGAGI. Written as DNA, the CDR3 is TGTGCCGGCAGTTACTCGACCCCCAACGCAGCTAACACTGAAGCTTTCTTT. This encodes CAGSYSTPNAANTEAFF.